This record covers a single TCR beta chain. This sample was included in a study of blood T cell repertoires in COVID-19. Background on the study: COVID-19 samples from acute and convalescent phases originated in the United States, Italy and Spain. From T cells, B-cell-depleted T cells, or PBMCs came the material, which was cDNA or gDNA.

Authors' analysis steps: The assay estimated nucleated cells by amplifying reference gene primers. Here immunoSEQ multiplex PCR was the method, and the copy in TCRdb shows in-frame clones only, minus some. V and J calls and clone size come straight from that table; D and trimming were deduced from the DNA. The sample contains fewer than 130,000 clones, roughly 91% of which appear only once. The CDR3 covers 18 residues. Losses at the gene ends were 0 bases for V and 2 bases for J; bases not matched to a gene: 9. CDR1 is MGHRA and CDR2 is YSYEKL in the germline V gene. The sample consisted of peripheral blood. This TCR derives from a woman aged 45-65 years with acute or convalescent COVID-19. The rearrangement uses TRBV4-1 and TRBJ2-3; 9 positions agree with TRBD1. This chain's CDR3 is CASSQEYGQGINTDTQYF. The DNA of the CDR3 is TGCGCCAGCAGCCAAGAATATGGACAGGGGATAAACACAGATACGCAGTATTTT.